The TCR beta chain described here comes from a study of blood T cell repertoires in COVID-19. Overall study: From T cells, B-cell-depleted T cells, or PBMCs came the material, which was cDNA or gDNA.

Original analysis: Nucleated cell number was recorded as an estimate derived from reference gene primer amplification. Data came from immunoSEQ multiplex PCR; TCRdb stores just in-frame clones and leaves some out. V and J calls and clone size follow that table, whereas D and trimming were derived from the DNA. The table includes 100,000 to 150,000 clones, roughly four fifths detected once. J lost 9 bases, V lost 0 bases, and 2 bases had no gene match. Looked up from germline, CDR1 is SGHNT and CDR2 is YYREEE (reference sequence). The CDR3 length is 15 residues. In its sample, this clone was seen a few times.

The sample consisted of peripheral blood. The rearrangement links TRBV5-4 to TRBJ1-6; 11 bases fit TRBD1. The sequence came from a woman in her fifties or sixties with acute or convalescent COVID-19. The chain's CDR3 is CASSLGDRGGSPLHF. The CDR3, as DNA: TGTGCCAGCAGCTTGGGGGACAGGGGGGGTTCACCCCTCCACTTT.